This T cell receptor beta chain derives from a study of blood T cell repertoires in COVID-19. Turning to the study itself: The analysed material was cDNA or gDNA that came from T cells, B-cell-depleted T cells, or PBMCs.

The assay was immunoSEQ multiplex PCR, and TCRdb's table has in-frame clones only and misses some. The data hold about 150,000 clones, with 80% to 90% observed a single time. Germline V gene lookup returns CDR1 LGHDT and CDR2 YNNKEL (reference sequence). The CDR3 consists of 14 residues. Trimming cost V 6 bases and J 2 bases, with 13 bases left between them. This TCR came from an older woman with COVID-19, enrolled during active disease. This rearrangement joins TRBV3-1 (or the pseudogene TRBV3-2) to TRBJ1-1, with D possibly matching TRBD1 (5 bases). The sequenced sample was peripheral blood. The CDR3 here is CASSWGLGNTEAFF. Here the CDR3 DNA reads TGTGCCAGCAGTTGGGGCCTAGGAAACACTGAAGCTTTCTTT.